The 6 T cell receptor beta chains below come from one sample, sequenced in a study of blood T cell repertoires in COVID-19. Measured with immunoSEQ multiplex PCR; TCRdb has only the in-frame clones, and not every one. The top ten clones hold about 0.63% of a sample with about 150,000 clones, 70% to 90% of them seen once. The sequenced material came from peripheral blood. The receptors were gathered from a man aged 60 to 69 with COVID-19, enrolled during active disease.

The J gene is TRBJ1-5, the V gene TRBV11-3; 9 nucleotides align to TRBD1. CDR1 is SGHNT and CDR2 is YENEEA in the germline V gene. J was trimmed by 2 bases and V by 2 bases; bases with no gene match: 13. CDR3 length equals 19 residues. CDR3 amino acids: CASSLRLPTGGEGNQPQHF. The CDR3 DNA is TGTGCCAGCAGCTTACGGCTCCCGACAGGGGGTGAAGGCAATCAGCCCCAGCATTTT.

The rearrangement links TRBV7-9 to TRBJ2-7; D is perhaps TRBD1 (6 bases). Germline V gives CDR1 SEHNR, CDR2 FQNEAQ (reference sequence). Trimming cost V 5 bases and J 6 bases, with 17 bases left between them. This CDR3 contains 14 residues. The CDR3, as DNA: TGTGCCAGCAGCGCCGGGACACACCGGGGCGAGCAGTACTTC. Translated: CASSAGTHRGEQYF.

CDR3 nucleotide sequence: TGCGCCAGCAGCGTGTTCGGACTAGCGGGGGGCCGGGAGACCCAGTACTTC. Residues: CASSVFGLAGGRETQYF. The gene calls are TRBV5-1 and TRBJ2-5; 14 bases match TRBD2. The germline CDR1 and CDR2 sequences are SGHRS and YFSETQ. CDR3 length equals 17 residues. V shed 4 bases and J 5 bases; nucleotides not matched to a gene: 10.

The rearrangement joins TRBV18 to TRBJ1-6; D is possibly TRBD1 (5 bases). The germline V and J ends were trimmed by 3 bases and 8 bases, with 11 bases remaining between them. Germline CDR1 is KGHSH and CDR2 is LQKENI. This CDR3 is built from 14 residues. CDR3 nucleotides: TGTGCCAGCTCACCGGGAGGGGACGATTCACCCCTCCACTTT. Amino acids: CASSPGGDDSPLHF.

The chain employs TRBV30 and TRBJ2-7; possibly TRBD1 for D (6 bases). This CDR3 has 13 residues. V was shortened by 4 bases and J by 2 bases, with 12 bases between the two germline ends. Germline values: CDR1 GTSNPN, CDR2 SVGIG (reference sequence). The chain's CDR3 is CAWTPDSPYEQYF. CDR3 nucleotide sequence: TGTGCCTGGACCCCGGACAGTCCCTACGAGCAGTACTTC.

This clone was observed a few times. CDR3 DNA: TGTGCCAGCAGCTTGACAGCCAGCAACAATGAAAAACTGTTTTTT. It is translated as CASSLTASNNEKLFF. The chain employs TRBV5-5 and TRBJ1-4; D is undetermined. V lost 1 base to trimming and J lost 5 bases, with 12 bases between them. CDR3 length: 15 amino acids. CDR1 SGHKS and CDR2 YYEKEE come from the germline V gene (reference sequence).